This T cell receptor (beta chain) was identified during a study of identical twins (dated by TCRdb to 2016 to 2017). Study-level background: The study deep-sequenced TCR alpha and beta repertoires from monozygotic twins, unrelated adults of various ages and cord blood to test whether fetal clonotypes persist. To rule out contamination, replicate twin experiments were performed at different times with different library preparation protocols.

CDR1 and CDR2 are drawn from the germline V gene (reference sequence): SSHAT, FNYEAQ. The CDR3 measures 16 amino acids from cysteine to phenylalanine. The kept DNA is CDR3 alone, 48 bases in frame from the first base. V has 5 bases trimmed and J has 0 bases trimmed; junction bases matching no gene number 8. Every donor was a healthy Caucasian. On this clonotype itself: What this receptor recognizes is not known. Within one base of it there is no much larger clone, and no base qualities were kept.

The library was made by 5' RACE. Reads for this sample came from an Illumina HiSeq 2000. Template switching added a universal primer binding site, and the final cDNA carried a unique molecular identifier that allowed TCR cDNA molecules to be counted accurately. First-strand cDNA for TCR alpha and beta chains was synthesized from specific primers in the conserved constant-segment region. To control for contamination, every cDNA library was double barcoded, receiving both a SMART-Mk sample barcode and Illumina barcodes. TruSeq adapter sequences, together with Illumina sample barcodes, were added in two successive PCR steps. TCR alpha and beta cDNA libraries were sequenced on the Illumina HiSeq platform with custom primers. Regarding the original processing steps: Unique molecular identifiers were extracted from raw reads with MiGEC, and CDR3 positions were determined with MiXCR. Recombination models were inferred per individual with the repgenHMM and IGoR tools using an EM algorithm. Shared clonotypes were analyzed with the tcR package in R, and sharing was normalized by the product of cloneset sizes. To study raw recombination without the effects of thymic and clonal selection, out-of-frame nonproductive sequences were analyzed. The public reads were run again by TCRdb, first through fastp at Q25 and then through MiXCR, and only productive beta chains were kept. Each record represents a unique CDR3 protein, reported with the most common genes and DNA among its rows. The V and J calls shown here were made by TCRdb, not taken from the authors' results. This sample has 1.5 million or so distinct CDR3 sequences in its table, and 32% of those were observed once. About 0.3% of the sample lies in the top ten.

General conclusions and limits of the study: A weaker excess of twin sharing was found in beta out-of-frame sequences because the signal-to-noise ratio was lowered by fewer shared sequences. Out-of-frame TCR alpha sequences shared between twins showed an excess of low generation-probability sequences compared with coincidental sharing between unrelated individuals. In monozygotic twins, out-of-frame TCR alpha sharing was systematically underestimated by recombination models, although the models agreed with sharing between unrelated individuals. Abundant cord blood beta clonotypes carried fewer insertions; young adult naive repertoires showed a weaker similar trend, while memory repertoires showed none. Invariant T cells such as MAIT and iNKT could partly confound zero-insertion analyses, although diverse VJ usage argued against such confounding for most clonotypes. Because the same donors could not be followed over many years, the conclusions depended on cross-sectional statistical analysis.

The TCR originated in a newborn girl in good health. This chain is built from TRBV7-7 and TRBJ2-3; 7 nucleotides in the junction match TRBD1. Sequenced input: cord blood. The sequence in DNA is TGTGCCAGCAGCCAAAGGACAGGTCTTAGCACAGATACGCAGTATTTT. This is translated as CASSQRTGLSTDTQYF.